This section outlines one TCR beta chain sequence together with its context. Clones were sequenced by immunoSEQ multiplex PCR, and TCRdb holds only the in-frame ones, with some missing. The sample yields about 51,000 clones, under 95% seen once. The J segment lost 6 bases and the V segment lost 5 bases, leaving 3 bases of the junction unmatched. Germline V lookup: CDR1 SQVTM, CDR2 ANQGSEA. The CDR3 is 12 residues long. This record comes from a study of T cell changes during pregnancy in multiple sclerosis. Here the sequenced sample was CD4+ T cells from peripheral blood mononuclear cells, taken in the second trimester of pregnancy. The receptor's source is a female donor with multiple sclerosis, enrolled in a pregnancy study. The chain combines TRBV29-1 with TRBJ2-1, with TRBD2 matching 8 bases. The CDR3 protein is CSVTGGGNEQFF. The CDR3 DNA follows: TGCAGCGTTACGGGGGGGGGCAATGAGCAGTTCTTC.